The source of this T cell receptor beta chain is a study of beta chain features in type 1 diabetes. Sequenced material consisted of expressed TCRB transcripts (all of the isolated RNA was reverse transcribed). Read counts averaged about 3.57 million for samples of naive, central memory and regulatory T cells. Here immunoSEQ multiplex PCR was the method, and the copy in TCRdb shows in-frame clones only, minus some. The table has about 130,000 clones, nearly 9.5% seen once; the top ten hold 0.6% to 0.8%. The germline V gene has CDR1 MNHNS and CDR2 SASEGT. V lost 8 bases and J lost 5; bases outside the gene matches: 0. There are 12 residues in the CDR3.

This receptor was identified in a man younger than 35 in good health. Sequenced: central memory CD4+ T cells from blood. The rearrangement links TRBV6-1 to TRBJ1-6; TRBD1 aligns across 7 bases. The CDR3 region has the DNA TGTGCCAGCGACAGGGATAATTCACCCCTCCACTTT. This translates into CASDRDNSPLHF.